This is a list of T cell receptor beta chains from one sample in a study of blood T cells in healthy people across ages. TCRdb ran MiXCR on the 5' RACE reads and lists one entry per CDR3 protein. Here the sample spans around 800,000 distinct CDR3 sequences, about 26% being singletons. Another study also made use of these data, one on T cells of mothers and their children.

Specimen: blood. The receptor set was obtained from a boy aged 5-17 years in good health. The CDR3 runs from the conserved cysteine through the conserved F or W. D genes are given only for firm matches. Expanded clones get a size class; other rows say once, few or many, or leave the size out.

>TRBV18|TRBJ2-4|NA|16|NA
TGTGCCAGCTCGGCGATGATAGCCTTAGCCAAAAACATTCAGTACTTC
CASSAMIALAKNIQYF
>TRBV29-1|TRBJ2-7|NA|13|NA
TGCAGCGTTGTGGGGGGCACTTTGTACGAGCAGTACTTC
CSVVGGTLYEQYF
>TRBV24-1|TRBJ2-5|TRBD1|15|few
TGTGCCACCAGTGATCCGGGGACAGGCCAAGAGACCCAGTACTTC
CATSDPGTGQETQYF
>TRBV20-1|TRBJ2-5|TRBD1|14|NA
TGCAGTGCTCCCGGGACAGGGGGTGAGGAGACCCAGTACTTC
CSAPGTGGEETQYF
>TRBV28|TRBJ2-7|NA|13|few
TGTGCCTGTTGGGGACGGACTACCTACGAGCAGTACTTC
CACWGRTTYEQYF
>TRBV19|TRBJ1-1|NA|11|many
TGTGCCAGTACGGTCAACACTGAAGCTTTCTTT
CASTVNTEAFF
>TRBV28|TRBJ2-3|TRBD2|15|NA
TGTGCCAGCAGCCATGGACTAGCGGGACCGGATACGCAGTATTTT
CASSHGLAGPDTQYF
>TRBV5-6|TRBJ1-6|NA|16|NA
TGTGCCAGCAGCCCCGGCACCAGGGTGGTAGGATCACCCCTCCACTTT
CASSPGTRVVGSPLHF
>TRBV30|TRBJ1-2|NA|15|few
TGTGCCTGGTCGGCGGTCCCCTCGAATAGTTATGGCTACACCTTC
CAWSAVPSNSYGYTF
>TRBV7-6|TRBJ1-2|NA|14|few
TGTGCCAGCAGCTTAGTAGGGGGTGCGGGAGGCTACACCTTC
CASSLVGGAGGYTF
>TRBV30|TRBJ2-4|NA|13|NA
TGTGCCTGGAGTGTGAGAATGAGGGACATTCAGTACTTC
CAWSVRMRDIQYF
>TRBV5-1|TRBJ2-5|NA|14|NA
TGCGCCAGCAGCTCAACAGGGAATGGAGAGACCCAGTACTTC
CASSSTGNGETQYF
>TRBV2|TRBJ2-7|TRBD1|14|few
TGTGCCAGCAGAACAAACAGGGGTCCCTACGAGCAGTACTTC
CASRTNRGPYEQYF
>TRBV30|TRBJ1-1|NA|16|few
TGTGCCTGGGAGGGTCCGGGGCGCGTGCTGGGGACTGAAGCTTTCTTT
CAWEGPGRVLGTEAFF
>TRBV12-3/TRBV12-4|TRBJ2-3|TRBD2|22|NA
TGTGCCAGCAGTTTAAAGGCTCGGGGACTAGCGGGGGGCTCAAAACACACAGATACGCAGTATTTT
CASSLKARGLAGGSKHTDTQYF
>TRBV24-1|TRBJ2-1|NA|15|NA
TGTGCCACCAGTGACCCCCAACTAGGGCACAATGAGCAGTTCTTC
CATSDPQLGHNEQFF
>TRBV6-1|TRBJ2-7|NA|11|NA
TGTGCCAGCAGTGGTAGGGGACAGCAGTACTTC
CASSGRGQQYF
>TRBV7-8|TRBJ2-5|NA|17|NA
TGTGCCAGCAGCTTAGCGCGAGGACCCGGAGTTGAAGAGACCCAGTACTTC
CASSLARGPGVEETQYF
>TRBV6-1|TRBJ2-5|NA|16|few
TGTGCCAACAGTGCGGTGATAGCCTCGTACCAAGAGACCCAGTACTTC
CANSAVIASYQETQYF
>TRBV28|TRBJ2-4|NA|13|NA
TGTGCCAGCGGCTGGGACCGAATAAACATTCAGTACTTC
CASGWDRINIQYF
>TRBV20-1|TRBJ2-3|TRBD2|15|NA
TGCAGTGCCATCAACCTAGCGGGGCGCACAGATACGCAGTATTTT
CSAINLAGRTDTQYF
>TRBV9|TRBJ1-1|TRBD1|16|few
TGTGCCAGCAGCGTAGGCGAGACAGGGTTGAACACTGAAGCTTTCTTT
CASSVGETGLNTEAFF
>TRBV12-3/TRBV12-4|TRBJ2-5|NA|13|few
TGTGCCAGCAGTTTACACGGGCGGAAGACCCAGTACTTC
CASSLHGRKTQYF
>TRBV20-1|TRBJ1-2|TRBD1|15|NA
TGCAGTGCCCCAGCCGGGACAGGGAAAAACTATGGCTACACCTTC
CSAPAGTGKNYGYTF
>TRBV2|TRBJ1-6|NA|12|few
TGTGCCAGCGGGGCGGGGAATTCACCCCTCCACTTT
CASGAGNSPLHF
>TRBV15|TRBJ2-3|NA|13|NA
TGTGCCACCAGCAGACAAAGGACGGGTACGCAGTATTTT
CATSRQRTGTQYF
>TRBV12-5|TRBJ2-2|NA|17|few
TGTGCTAGTGGTTTCTGGACGCCCGTGGGACAAGCCGGGGAGCTGTTTTTT
CASGFWTPVGQAGELFF
>TRBV5-1|TRBJ2-5|NA|15|NA
TGCGCCAGCAGGGATATAAGCAAGGGTCCGGAGACCCAGTACTTC
CASRDISKGPETQYF
>TRBV7-8|TRBJ2-7|TRBD1|13|few
TGTGCCAGCAGCTGGGGACAGGGGACCGAGCAGTACTTC
CASSWGQGTEQYF
>TRBV11-2|TRBJ2-3|NA|16|NA
TGTGCCAGTAGCTTGGGGGGGACAGCCCACACAGATACGCAGTATTTT
CASSLGGTAHTDTQYF
>TRBV6-5|TRBJ2-3|NA|15|NA
TGTGCCAGCAGTTCCTGGGACCTTTTTGAAGATACGCAGTATTTT
CASSSWDLFEDTQYF
>TRBV12-3/TRBV12-4|TRBJ2-1|TRBD2|15|few
TGTGCCAGCAGGGTCAAGGGACTAGCTTTGCATGAGCAGTTCTTC
CASRVKGLALHEQFF
>TRBV12-3/TRBV12-4|TRBJ2-1|TRBD2|15|few
TGTGCCAGCAGCATTGGGGGGGATTTCTACAATGAGCAGTTCTTC
CASSIGGDFYNEQFF
>TRBV2|TRBJ2-5|TRBD2|13|few
TGTGCCAGCAAGTTAGCGGGTAAAGAGACCCAGTACTTC
CASKLAGKETQYF
>TRBV7-2|TRBJ1-2|NA|14|few
TGTGCCAGCAGCTTCGTCTTTACGGTCTATGGCTACACCTTC
CASSFVFTVYGYTF
>TRBV4-1|TRBJ1-2|NA|15|few
TGCGCCAGCAGCCAAGAAATCCGGGACGGTAAGGGAAACACCTTC
CASSQEIRDGKGNTF
>TRBV19|TRBJ2-6|NA|15|NA
TGTGCCAGTAGTATGGGAACAGCTGGGGCCAACGTCCTGACTTTC
CASSMGTAGANVLTF
>TRBV5-1|TRBJ1-1|NA|15|few
TGCGCCAGCAGCTTGTTGGACGGCCCAGGCGCTGAAGCTTTCTTT
CASSLLDGPGAEAFF
>TRBV5-1|TRBJ1-1|NA|13|NA
TGCGCCAGCAGCTTGGAGGGACTGGAAACCCCTTTCTTT
CASSLEGLETPFF
>TRBV20-1|TRBJ2-5|NA|15|once
TGCAGTGCTAGATCAGCGGAGCGGTTCCAAGAGACCCAGTACTTC
CSARSAERFQETQYF
>TRBV29-1|TRBJ2-2|NA|12|NA
TGCAGCGGGACAGCGAACACCGGGGAGCTGTTTTTT
CSGTANTGELFF
>TRBV29-1|TRBJ2-6|NA|17|few
TGCAGCGTTAAGTTTCGTTTCGGAGCATCTGGGGCCAACGTCCTGACTTTC
CSVKFRFGASGANVLTF
>TRBV5-1|TRBJ2-1|TRBD2|17|few
TGCGCCAGCAGCTTGGAACTAGCGGGGGGACCAAACAATGAGCAGTTCTTC
CASSLELAGGPNNEQFF
>TRBV20-1|TRBJ2-3|NA|16|few
TGCAGTGCTAGAGATCCCCAGGGATGGACCCCAGATACGCAGTATTTT
CSARDPQGWTPDTQYF
>TRBV20-1|TRBJ2-3|NA|13|NA
TGCAGTGTACAGGGAATCCTTCTGGATACGCAGTATTTT
CSVQGILLDTQYF
>TRBV7-7|TRBJ2-5|TRBD2|17|few
TGTGCTAGCAGCTTAGGAGCCCTAGCGGGGGGGCAAGAGACCCAGTACTTC
CASSLGALAGGQETQYF